The rows below give T cell receptor beta chains drawn from one sample of a study of CD8+CD57+ T cells in acquired aplastic anemia. From the reads, TCRdb called clonotypes with MiXCR, one entry per CDR3 protein. Of hundreds of thousands of distinct CDR3 sequences listed, 55% to 70% are singletons. Sequencing input: sorted CD4+, CD8+, or CD8+CD57+ T cells (not recorded which) from PBMCs. The source of these receptors is a human donor in good health, serving as a control. CDR3s include the opening cysteine and the closing phenylalanine or tryptophan. Fields, in order: D gene, V gene, J gene, CDR3 length, clone size, CDR3 protein, CDR3 DNA. The D gene is left open where the match is weak. The size entry is marked missing in some rows and otherwise reads once, few, many or a size class.

d_call: -; v_call: TRBV7-2; j_call: TRBJ2-3; cdr3_length: 14; clone_size: -; cdr3_aa: CASSPGAVLDTQYF; cdr3_nt: TGTGCCAGCAGCCCTGGGGCGGTACTAGATACGCAGTATTTT
d_call: -; v_call: TRBV11-2; j_call: TRBJ2-6; cdr3_length: 14; clone_size: -; cdr3_aa: CASSSDPGANVLTF; cdr3_nt: TGTGCCAGCAGCTCAGACCCTGGGGCCAACGTCCTGACTTTC
d_call: TRBD1; v_call: TRBV24-1; j_call: TRBJ1-2; cdr3_length: 13; clone_size: few; cdr3_aa: CATSDGQGAGYTF; cdr3_nt: TGTGCCACCAGTGACGGACAGGGTGCTGGCTACACCTTC
d_call: TRBD1; v_call: TRBV10-3; j_call: TRBJ1-1; cdr3_length: 13; clone_size: few; cdr3_aa: CAISETGEGEAFF; cdr3_nt: TGTGCCATCAGTGAGACAGGGGAGGGTGAAGCTTTCTTT
d_call: TRBD2; v_call: TRBV20-1; j_call: TRBJ2-1; cdr3_length: 14; clone_size: many; cdr3_aa: CSATGGGSYNEQFF; cdr3_nt: TGCAGTGCCACGGGGGGGGGCAGTTACAATGAGCAGTTCTTC
d_call: TRBD1; v_call: TRBV29-1; j_call: TRBJ1-1; cdr3_length: 12; clone_size: few; cdr3_aa: CSVGQGAIEAFF; cdr3_nt: TGCAGCGTGGGACAGGGGGCTATTGAAGCTTTCTTT
d_call: -; v_call: TRBV12-3/TRBV12-4; j_call: TRBJ1-1; cdr3_length: 11; clone_size: -; cdr3_aa: CASRIGYSAFF; cdr3_nt: TGTGCTAGTAGAATAGGGTACAGTGCTTTCTTT
d_call: -; v_call: TRBV7-6; j_call: TRBJ1-3; cdr3_length: 14; clone_size: -; cdr3_aa: CASSLGRGVYTIYF; cdr3_nt: TGTGCCAGCAGCTTAGGTCGGGGGGTGTACACCATATATTTT
d_call: TRBD2; v_call: TRBV7-2; j_call: TRBJ2-1; cdr3_length: 16; clone_size: many; cdr3_aa: CASSLGPSGGYNEQFF; cdr3_nt: TGTGCCAGCAGCTTAGGCCCTAGCGGGGGCTACAATGAGCAGTTCTTC
d_call: -; v_call: TRBV7-2; j_call: TRBJ1-5; cdr3_length: 15; clone_size: -; cdr3_aa: CASTTQTGLGQDQHF; cdr3_nt: TGTGCCAGCACCACACAAACAGGGTTGGGTCAGGACCAGCATTTT
d_call: -; v_call: TRBV5-1; j_call: TRBJ1-5; cdr3_length: 13; clone_size: -; cdr3_aa: CASSRDRGGHQHF; cdr3_nt: TGTGCTAGCAGCCGGGACCGGGGTGGTCACCAGCATTTT
d_call: TRBD1; v_call: TRBV7-3; j_call: TRBJ1-1; cdr3_length: 14; clone_size: -; cdr3_aa: CASSLFQGDTEAFF; cdr3_nt: TGTGCCAGCAGCTTATTCCAGGGGGACACTGAAGCTTTCTTT
d_call: -; v_call: TRBV30; j_call: TRBJ1-6; cdr3_length: 12; clone_size: many; cdr3_aa: CAWSGGRGALHF; cdr3_nt: TGTGCCTGGAGTGGGGGCCGGGGGGCCCTCCACTTT
d_call: -; v_call: TRBV9; j_call: TRBJ1-4; cdr3_length: 15; clone_size: -; cdr3_aa: CASSVEGFRGEKLFF; cdr3_nt: TGTGCCAGCAGCGTAGAAGGGTTTCGTGGTGAAAAACTGTTTTTT
d_call: TRBD2; v_call: TRBV2; j_call: TRBJ2-3; cdr3_length: 15; clone_size: -; cdr3_aa: CASSNLAGGADTQYF; cdr3_nt: TGTGCCAGCAGTAACCTAGCGGGAGGGGCAGATACGCAGTATTTT
d_call: -; v_call: TRBV6-2/TRBV6-3; j_call: TRBJ1-1; cdr3_length: 14; clone_size: many; cdr3_aa: CATISDSRGREAFF; cdr3_nt: TGTGCCACCATCTCCGATTCCAGGGGACGTGAAGCTTTCTTT
d_call: TRBD2; v_call: TRBV7-2; j_call: TRBJ2-2; cdr3_length: 16; clone_size: -; cdr3_aa: CASSLSSGGYTGELFF; cdr3_nt: TGTGCCAGCAGCTTGAGTAGCGGGGGTTACACCGGGGAGCTGTTTTTT
d_call: TRBD1; v_call: TRBV5-1; j_call: TRBJ1-4; cdr3_length: 13; clone_size: -; cdr3_aa: CASSGQGGQTLFF; cdr3_nt: TGTGCCAGCAGTGGACAGGGTGGTCAAACACTGTTTTTT